Sequencing of this TCR beta chain was carried out in a study of blood T cell repertoires in COVID-19. The wider study: Collection of acute and convalescent COVID-19 samples took place in the United States, Italy and Spain. In each case, the material was cDNA or gDNA derived from T cells, B-cell-depleted T cells, or PBMCs.

Study processing details: The assay estimated nucleated cells by amplifying reference gene primers. Data came from immunoSEQ multiplex PCR; TCRdb stores just in-frame clones and leaves some out. That table furnishes V, J and clone size, whereas the DNA furnished D and trimming. This sample has roughly 300,000 clones, with about 87% found just once. CDR3 length: 19 residues. Germline V gives CDR1 SGHAT, CDR2 FQNNGV. With V trimmed by 2 bases and J by 6 bases, 18 bases remained unmatched. The source material was peripheral blood. This clonotype originated in a woman aged 35 to 49 who had recovered from COVID-19. V and J are TRBV11-2 and TRBJ1-5; TRBD1 aligns across 8 bases. For the CDR3, the DNA is TGTGCCAGCAGCTTAAGGAGTGTGGGAGGACAGGGAAAGCTTCAGCCCCAGCATTTT. It yields the protein CASSLRSVGGQGKLQPQHF.